The clone carrying this TCR beta chain was recorded at least ten times. The antigen is not known. This entry is derived from a study of T cells after yellow fever vaccination. CDR1 is SNHLY, CDR2 FYNNEI, per germline. Germline trimming cut 3 bases from V and 5 bases from J; bases unmatched to any gene: 7. The CDR3 has 15 amino acids. General study results and limits: Clonotypes appearing in both CD4 and CD8 compartments existed, and their share was small. Though it reached lower strength, the secondary response hit its peak faster, day 5 versus 15. The booster response re-showed most primary clones: 96% CD4, 88% CD8. Contaminating bulk clonotypes could be abundant in FACS-sorted repertoires.

One entry per CDR3 protein results from TCRdb running MiXCR on the 5' RACE reads. The table has 200,000 or so distinct CDR3 sequences, approximately 6.3% seen once; the top ten hold 1% to 1.2%. The receptor was isolated from a man aged 25 to 40 who received the YFV17D yellow fever vaccine. The sample here was CD4+ T cells sorted from PBMCs, taken on the day of the yellow fever booster vaccination. This chain connects TRBV2 to TRBJ2-1, with TRBD2 identical over 7 bases. The CDR3 DNA sequence: TGTGCCAGCAGTGATATCCTAGCGGCCGACAATGAGCAGTTCTTC. Its translation: CASSDILAADNEQFF.